Shown below are 12 T cell receptor beta chains from a single sample sequenced in a study of blood T cells in healthy people across ages. Sample-barcoded 5' priming and a J-beta primer mix drove a second PCR of about 6 to 11 cycles. One entry per CDR3 protein, called by TCRdb with MiXCR from the 5' RACE reads. The sample shows 650,000 to 700,000 distinct CDR3 sequences, approximately 52% of them seen only once. The specimen sequenced was blood. These receptors came from a woman of 80 years or more in good health.

The chain couples TRBV24-1 to TRBJ2-3; 7 bases line up with TRBD1. The CDR3 totals 12 residues. The germline V gene encodes CDR1 KGHDR and CDR2 SFDVKD. Trimming at V came to 3 bases and at J to 14 bases, leaving 7 bases not matched to a gene. The CDR3 here is CATSDRDSSVYF. CDR3 nucleotide sequence: TGTGCCACCAGTGATCGGGACAGCTCTGTGTATTTT.

This clonotype was picked up one time. This may be a read error: a much more frequent sequence differs by one nucleotide. This chain connects TRBV20-1 to TRBJ2-7, with D unclear. The germline gives CDR1 DFQATT, CDR2 SNEGSKA (reference sequence). The CDR3 contains 13 residues. V gave up 6 bases and J gave up 7 bases, with 19 bases separating them. In nucleotides, the CDR3 is TGCAGTGCCACGATCAGCTCCTACAATGAGCAGTACTTC. This codes for CSATISSYNEQYF.

This clonotype was counted once. The junction departs from germline at one end; a sequencing error may be responsible. The chain recombines TRBV20-1 with TRBJ2-3; 11 bases align to TRBD2. From germline, CDR1 is DFQATT and CDR2 SNEGSKA (reference sequence). The CDR3 spans 16 residues. The CDR3 DNA follows: TGCAGTGCTAGAGGACTAGCGGGATGGGGCACAGAGACGCAGTATTTT. It yields the protein CSARGLAGWGTETQYF.

This clonotype has at least ten counts. The chain has TRBV10-3 and TRBJ1-1; a possible D gene is TRBD1 (5 bases). The ends were cut back, 6 bases at V and 0 bases at J, with 8 bases in the middle. Germline-derived CDR1 and CDR2 are ENHRY and SYGVKD. The CDR3 runs to 13 residues. The CDR3 DNA sequence: TGTGCCATCAGGCAGGGATTGAACACTGAAGCTTTCTTT. Protein product: CAIRQGLNTEAFF.

This clonotype came up many times. V usage is TRBV6-6 and J usage is TRBJ2-1; D is unresolved. V gave up 8 bases and J gave up 6 bases, with 5 bases separating them. The length of the CDR3 is 10 residues. From germline, CDR1 is MNHNY and CDR2 SVGAGI (reference sequence). CDR3 DNA: TGTGCCAGCGGGCGCAATGAGCAGTTCTTC. Translated: CASGRNEQFF.

The genes are TRBV5-1 and TRBJ2-5; 7 positions match TRBD1. The J call may be mistaken, given a closer DNA end match to TRBJ2-7. The CDR3 runs 14 residues. Looked up from germline, CDR1 is SGHRS and CDR2 is YFSETQ. CDR3 region: CASSPGTEKSEQYF. In DNA form, the CDR3 reads TGCGCCAGCAGCCCGGGGACAGAGAAATCCGAGCAGTACTTC.

Only a few counts were recorded for this clonotype. The chain carries TRBV20-1 and TRBJ2-7; the D is unclear. The CDR3 length is 13 residues. The V gene's germline CDR1 is DFQATT and CDR2 SNEGSKA (reference sequence). The V gene lost 0 bases and the J gene lost 5 bases, with 11 bases spanning the gap. The CDR3 sequence is CSARDRMGHEQYF. CDR3 DNA: TGCAGTGCTAGAGATCGTATGGGCCACGAGCAGTACTTC.

The V gene is TRBV5-1, the J gene TRBJ2-2; maybe TRBD2 (5 bases). Trimming shortened V by 1 base and J by 7 bases, and 11 bases separated the two germline ends. This CDR3 has 14 residues. Germline V gene lookup returns CDR1 SGHRS and CDR2 YFSETQ. CDR3 amino acids: CASSLNPEDGELFF. DNA for the CDR3: TGCGCCAGCAGCTTGAATCCGGAGGACGGGGAGCTGTTTTTT. Complete variable domain (other parts from reference TRBV5-1 and TRBJ2-2): KAGVTQTPRYLIKTRGQQVTLSCSPISGHRSVSWYQQTPGQGLQFLFEYFSETQRNKGNFPGRFSGRQFSNSRSEMNVSTLELGDSALYLCASSLNPEDGELFFGEGSRLTVL.

This chain uses TRBV28 with TRBJ2-1; D possibly corresponds to TRBD2 (6 bases). Germline loops: CDR1 MDHEN, CDR2 SYDVKM. The V gene lost 7 bases and the J gene lost 2 bases, with 15 bases spanning the gap. The CDR3 spans 15 residues. CDR3 protein: CASKLGRRAYNEQFF. CDR3 DNA: TGTGCCAGCAAACTCGGGAGAAGGGCCTACAATGAGCAGTTCTTC.

This clonotype came up many times. V and J are TRBV21-1 and TRBJ1-4; the table's D call TRBD1 went unverified against the DNA. TRBV21-1 is tagged as a pseudogene. This CDR3 has 18 amino acids. In DNA, the CDR3 is TGTGCCAGCAGCATCCGGACAGGAGGGAAAGGGACTAATGAAAAACTGTTTTTT. Encoded protein: CASSIRTGGKGTNEKLFF.

This clonotype was recorded a few times. The chain couples TRBV7-3 to TRBJ2-1, with TRBD2 matching over 12 bases. Germline V gene data show CDR1 as SGHTA and CDR2 as FQGTGA. The CDR3 is made up of 19 amino acids. Losses at the gene ends were 5 bases for V and 0 bases for J; bases not matched to a gene: 11. The CDR3 protein is CASSHPRTSGTSSYNEQFF. CDR3 sequence (DNA): TGTGCCAGCAGCCACCCCCGGACTAGCGGGACGAGCTCCTACAATGAGCAGTTCTTC.

Many counts were recorded for this clonotype. The CDR3 region is CASSAEYGYTF. The CDR3 DNA follows: TGTGCCAGCTCTGCGGAATATGGCTACACCTTC. V is TRBV18 and J is TRBJ1-2; D is undetermined. Between the trimmed V and J ends, which lost 6 bases and 5 bases, there was a span of 7 bases. In germline, CDR1 is KGHSH, CDR2 LQKENI. This CDR3 contains 11 residues. The variable domain in full, with the rest retrieved from reference TRBV18 and TRBJ1-2, is NAGVMQNPRHLVRRRGQEARLRCSPMKGHSHVYWYRQLPEEGLKFMVYLQKENIIDESGMPKERFSAEFPKEGPSILRIQQVVRGDSAAYFCASSAEYGYTFGSGTRLTVV.